The 27 T cell receptor beta chains listed next were all sequenced from one sample in a study of graft-versus-host responses after intestinal transplantation. Repertoires were generated with immunoSEQ multiplex PCR, while TCRdb's copy carries only in-frame clones and drops some. The sample contains about 120,000 clones, about 95% of which appear only once. No antigen has been assigned to these receptors. Sequences were derived from unstimulated CD8+ T cells sorted from spleen or lymph node cells, sampled before intestinal transplant. All receptors derive from a human donor who received an intestinal transplant.

Of note for this clone: An end of the junction does not agree with germline; a read error may underlie this. V is TRBV6-5 and J is TRBJ2-3; D is undetermined. This CDR3 contains 8 residues. Germline V gives CDR1 MNHEY, CDR2 SVGAGI. CDR3 in amino acids: CACSYWYF. The CDR3, as DNA: TGTGCCTGCAGTTACTGGTATTTT.

The chain has TRBV4-2 and TRBJ1-5; possibly TRBD1 for D (5 bases). Looked up from germline, CDR1 is LGHNA and CDR2 is YNFKEQ. The CDR3 is 16 residues long. V was shortened by 3 bases and J by 3 bases, with 15 bases between the two germline ends. For the CDR3, the DNA is TGTGCCAGCAGCCAGGGTAGTCAGGGCAACAATCAGCCCCAGCATTTT. As protein: CASSQGSQGNNQPQHF.

This sequence joins TRBV6-1 and TRBJ2-1; D is ambiguous. The V gene's germline CDR1 is MNHNS and CDR2 SASEGT. The V end was cut by 2 bases, the J end by 7 bases, with 6 bases between. The CDR3 has 12 residues. The CDR3 protein is CASSEFRNEQFF. CDR3 nucleotide sequence: TGTGCCAGCAGTGAATTCAGGAATGAGCAGTTCTTC.

This clone was detected only once. In DNA, the CDR3 is TGTGCCAGCAGCGTAGGGGTACAGGGTCATGGCTACACCTTC. Protein sequence: CASSVGVQGHGYTF. The chain combines TRBV9 with TRBJ1-2, with D possibly matching TRBD1 (6 bases). V lost 0 bases, J lost 6 bases, and 12 bases lay in between. CDR3 length: 14 amino acids. CDR1 and CDR2 (germline): SGDLS, YYNGEE.

This clone was seen just once. The chain carries TRBV28 and TRBJ2-7, with 9 nucleotides matching TRBD1. This CDR3 comprises 15 residues. Germline V CDR1 and CDR2: MDHEN, SYDVKM. With 10 bases clipped from V and 4 bases from J, the junction kept 14 bases outside the gene matches. CDR3 sequence: CATKTGTGLGYEQYF. The DNA of the CDR3 is TGTGCCACCAAGACAGGGACAGGGTTAGGGTACGAGCAGTACTTC.

The V and J genes are TRBV4-1 and TRBJ1-1; D is ambiguous. The CDR3 is made up of 15 amino acids. V lost 0 bases, J lost 5 bases, and 13 bases lay in between. Germline V lookup: CDR1 MGHRA, CDR2 YSYEKL. The CDR3 region has the DNA TGCGCCAGCAGCCAAGATGAGGGCCTTTCGACTGAAGCTTTCTTT. This gives the protein CASSQDEGLSTEAFF.

The rearrangement links TRBV5-1 to TRBJ2-3; TRBD1 is a possible D gene (6 bases). Germline V gene sequence: CDR1 SGHRS, CDR2 YFSETQ. V was shortened by 4 bases and J by 0 bases, with 15 bases between the two germline ends. The CDR3 spans 16 residues. CDR3 coding DNA: TGCGCCAGCAGCCCCGCAGGGGAACCTAGCACAGATACGCAGTATTTT. The encoded protein is CASSPAGEPSTDTQYF. The complete variable domain, with remaining parts taken from reference TRBV5-1 and TRBJ2-3, reads KAGVTQTPRYLIKTRGQQVTLSCSPISGHRSVSWYQQTPGQGLQFLFEYFSETQRNKGNFPGRFSGRQFSNSRSEMNVSTLELGDSALYLCASSPAGEPSTDTQYFGPGTRLTVL.

The chain couples TRBV5-5 to TRBJ1-3; no clear D. V lost 4 bases to trimming and J lost 0 bases, with 11 bases between them. There are 15 residues in the CDR3. The germline gives CDR1 SGHKS, CDR2 YYEKEE (reference sequence). CDR3 sequence: CASSRPGSSGNTIYF. The DNA of the CDR3 is TGTGCCAGCAGCCGACCAGGTTCCTCTGGAAACACCATATATTTT.

The genes are TRBV2 and TRBJ2-7, with D uncertain. Germline V gene lookup returns CDR1 SNHLY and CDR2 FYNNEI. CDR3 size: 13 residues. Trimming removed 1 base at V and 5 bases at J, with 9 bases between. CDR3 residues: CASSEGLRDEQYF. The CDR3 DNA reads as TGTGCCAGCAGTGAAGGCCTTAGGGACGAGCAGTACTTC.

In this sample, this clone turned up once. This is likely a read error, given that the CDR3 carries no conserved phenylalanine or tryptophan at its end. The chain couples TRBV4-3 to TRBJ1-2; no reliable D call. Germline CDR1 reads LGHNA; CDR2 reads YSLEER. This CDR3 has 15 residues. CDR3 DNA sequence: TGCGCCAGCGGCCAAGAAACCAAGGCGAACTATGGCTACACCCTC. Translated: CASGQETKANYGYTL.

This chain connects TRBV4-3 to TRBJ2-7; no clear D gene. Germline values: CDR1 LGHNA, CDR2 YSLEER. The CDR3 covers 16 residues. V lost 4 bases to trimming and J lost 3 bases, with 19 bases between them. The CDR3 sequence is CASSLTGSPGVYEQYF. As DNA, the CDR3 is TGCGCCAGCAGCCTTACCGGATCTCCGGGTGTCTACGAGCAGTACTTC.

This clone was seen once. Other DNA sequences in the sample encode the same CDR3. The V call is TRBV6-6, the J call TRBJ2-1, with 14 bases that match TRBD2. The CDR3 contains 16 residues. Trimming took 5 bases from V and 6 from J; bases not matched to a gene: 6. Per the germline V gene, CDR1 is MNHNY and CDR2 is SVGAGI (reference sequence). CDR3 region: CASSQLGLAGGNEQFF. In DNA, the CDR3 is TGTGCCAGCAGTCAGCTAGGACTAGCGGGAGGCAATGAGCAGTTCTTC.

The CDR3 spells CASSLGGTNQPQHF. The CDR3, as DNA: TGCGCCAGCAGCTTGGGAGGGACCAATCAGCCCCAGCATTTT. The chain recombines TRBV5-1 with TRBJ1-5; maybe TRBD1 (5 bases). Germline values: CDR1 SGHRS, CDR2 YFSETQ. Trimming took 0 bases from V and 3 from J, leaving 7 bases between them. CDR3 size: 14 residues.

The rearrangement uses TRBV27 and TRBJ2-7; the D is unclear. The CDR3 runs to 12 residues. V was cut by 0 bases and J by 3 bases, with 3 bases left in between. CDR1 and CDR2 from the germline V gene are MNHEY and SMNVEV (reference sequence). CDR3 in DNA: TGTGCCAGCAGTTTATCAGGCTACGAGCAGTACTTC. This translates into CASSLSGYEQYF.

V gene TRBV28 combines with J gene TRBJ2-1, with 8 bases that match TRBD2. CDR1 and CDR2 (germline): MDHEN, SYDVKM. With 5 bases clipped from V and 2 bases from J, the junction kept 14 bases outside the gene matches. This CDR3 comprises 18 residues. Here the CDR3 DNA reads TGTGCCAGCAGTCCACCAACAAGGGTAGCGGGAACCTACAATGAGCAGTTCTTC. Amino acid sequence: CASSPPTRVAGTYNEQFF.

This chain uses TRBV27 with TRBJ2-7; 9 positions agree with TRBD1. From germline, CDR1 is MNHEY and CDR2 SMNVEV (reference sequence). The CDR3 sequence is 15 residues long. The junction had 6 bases not matched to a gene; V was cut back by 3 bases and J by 3 bases. CDR3 region: CASSLVGQGFYEQYF. The CDR3 DNA follows: TGTGCCAGCAGTTTGGTCGGACAGGGGTTCTACGAGCAGTACTTC.

In regard to this clone: One end of the junction varies from germline; a read error may be responsible. This chain joins TRBV7-7 and TRBJ2-7; 11 nucleotides agree with TRBD1. The CDR3 length is 15 residues. Per the germline V gene, CDR1 is SSHAT and CDR2 is FNYEAQ (reference sequence). Here the CDR3 reads CASSFGTGGGYEQYF. CDR3 in DNA: TGTGCTAGCAGCTTCGGGACAGGGGGAGGCTACGAGCAGTACTTC.

The chain links TRBV28 to TRBJ2-1; 7 bases match TRBD1. Trimming at V came to 7 bases and at J to 8 bases, leaving 8 bases not matched to a gene. Germline CDR1 MDHEN, CDR2 SYDVKM. The CDR3 covers 13 residues. The CDR3 nucleotides read TGTGCCAGCACGTTACAGGGGTCAGATGAGCAGTTCTTC. Translated: CASTLQGSDEQFF.

The V gene is TRBV7-8, the J gene TRBJ1-4; 7 positions match TRBD1. Trimming cost V 3 bases and J 8 bases; bases outside gene matches: 12. The CDR3 covers 16 residues. Germline V gives CDR1 SGHVS, CDR2 FQNEAQ. In DNA, the CDR3 is TGTGCCAGCAGCTTTGGGACAGCTGTGTATTTGGAAAAACTGTTTTTT. The encoded protein is CASSFGTAVYLEKLFF.

This sequence joins TRBV9 and TRBJ2-7, with TRBD1 matching 7 bases. The CDR3 runs 14 residues. Germline CDR1 and CDR2: SGDLS and YYNGEE. Trimming cost V 2 bases and J 0 bases; bases outside gene matches: 2. CDR3: CASSVEGASYEQYF. The CDR3, as DNA: TGTGCCAGCAGCGTCGAGGGGGCCTCCTACGAGCAGTACTTC.

This clone was seen just once. The gene calls are TRBV6-5 and TRBJ1-1, with D possibly being TRBD1 (5 bases). The germline V gene encodes CDR1 MNHEY and CDR2 SVGAGI. The CDR3 has 14 residues. V was cut by 5 bases and J by 3 bases, with 13 bases left in between. As DNA, the CDR3 is TGTGCCAGCAGTCCAGGGTGGGTGGACACTGAAGCTTTCTTT. As protein: CASSPGWVDTEAFF.

The genes are TRBV28 and TRBJ1-3; a possible D gene is TRBD1 (5 bases). Germline V gene sequence: CDR1 MDHEN, CDR2 SYDVKM. This CDR3 is 15 amino acids long. Trimming took 6 bases from V and 1 from J, leaving 13 bases between them. CDR3 residues: CASSRTGLSGNTIYF. CDR3 nucleotide sequence: TGTGCCAGCAGCCGAACAGGTTTATCTGGAAACACCATATATTTT.

This CDR3 reads CASSLQWGLGLPEAFF. CDR3 DNA: TGTGCCAGCAGCTTGCAATGGGGGCTAGGGCTTCCTGAAGCTTTCTTT. The chain employs TRBV5-6 and TRBJ1-1, with D perhaps matching TRBD1 (6 bases). The germline CDR1 and CDR2 sequences are SGHDT and YYEEEE. The CDR3 contains 16 residues. Trimming left V 1 base short and J 6 bases short, with 19 bases between.

The gene calls are TRBV7-9 and TRBJ2-6, with D uncertain. The CDR3 runs 15 residues. Trimming left V 1 base short and J 0 bases short, with 4 bases between. The germline V gene encodes CDR1 SEHNR and CDR2 FQNEAQ (reference sequence). This CDR3 reads CASSLGSSGANVLTF. The CDR3 DNA sequence: TGTGCCAGCAGCTTAGGGAGCTCTGGGGCCAACGTCCTGACTTTC. Complete variable domain (other parts from reference TRBV7-9 and TRBJ2-6): DTGVSQNPRHKITKRGQNVTFRCDPISEHNRLYWYRQTLGQGPEFLTYFQNEAQLEKSRLLSDRFSAERPKGSFSTLEIQRTEQGDSAMYLCASSLGSSGANVLTFGAGSRLTVL.

This clone occurred once. This chain joins TRBV9 and TRBJ2-5; no clear D. Germline CDR1 is SGDLS and CDR2 is YYNGEE. The CDR3 consists of 12 residues. Trimming took off 4 bases at V and 5 bases at J, with 9 bases between the two ends. The chain's CDR3 is CASSTPRETQYF. The CDR3 coding sequence is TGTGCCAGCAGCACTCCCCGGGAGACCCAGTACTTC.

The rearrangement uses TRBV5-1 and TRBJ2-7, with a tentative D call TRBD2 (5 bases). Trimming took 5 bases from V and 3 from J, leaving 9 bases between them. The CDR3 extends over 12 amino acids. Germline CDR1 and CDR2: SGHRS and YFSETQ. In DNA, the CDR3 is TGCGCCAGCAGGGAAGAGGGCTACGAGCAGTACTTC. This encodes CASREEGYEQYF.

This chain's CDR3 is CASSIGLQHLEQYF. CDR3 nucleotides: TGTGCCAGTAGTATAGGACTCCAACATCTCGAGCAGTACTTC. This sequence joins TRBV19 and TRBJ2-7; D unresolved. The germline CDR1 and CDR2 sequences are LNHDA and SQIVND (reference sequence). The CDR3 is 14 amino acids. The V end was cut by 1 base, the J end by 6 bases, with 13 bases between.